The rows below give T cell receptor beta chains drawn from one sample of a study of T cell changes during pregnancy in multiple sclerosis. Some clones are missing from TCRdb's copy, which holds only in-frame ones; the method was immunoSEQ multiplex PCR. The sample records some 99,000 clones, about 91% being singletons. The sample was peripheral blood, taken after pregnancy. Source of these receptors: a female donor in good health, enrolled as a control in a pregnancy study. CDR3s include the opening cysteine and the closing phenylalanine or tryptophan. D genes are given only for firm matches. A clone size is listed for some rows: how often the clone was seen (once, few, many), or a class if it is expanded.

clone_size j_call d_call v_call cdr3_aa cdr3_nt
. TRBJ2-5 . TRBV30 CAWDTGYPETQYF TGTGCCTGGGACACAGGTTACCCAGAGACCCAGTACTTC
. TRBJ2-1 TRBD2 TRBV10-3 CAATSGSRDEQFF TGTGCCGCGACTAGCGGGAGTAGGGATGAGCAGTTCTTC
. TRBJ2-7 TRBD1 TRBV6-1 CASKYGQGAYEQYF TGTGCCAGCAAATATGGACAGGGGGCCTACGAGCAGTACTTC
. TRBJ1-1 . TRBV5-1 CASSWEDEAFF TGCGCCAGCAGCTGGGAGGATGAAGCTTTCTTT
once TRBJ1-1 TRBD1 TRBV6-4 CASSDGSSGQSTEAFF TGTGCCAGCAGTGACGGCAGTTCGGGACAGAGTACTGAAGCTTTCTTT
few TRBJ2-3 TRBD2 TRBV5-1 CASSPGLAGGPLPDTQYF TGCGCCAGCAGCCCCGGACTAGCGGGAGGGCCTTTGCCAGATACGCAGTATTTT
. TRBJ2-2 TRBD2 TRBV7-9 CASSQRTSGTNTGELFF TGTGCCAGCAGCCAACGGACTAGCGGGACGAACACCGGGGAGCTGTTTTTT
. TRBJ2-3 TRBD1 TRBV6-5 CASSERTGGRDTQYF TGTGCCAGCAGCGAGAGGACAGGAGGACGGGATACGCAGTATTTT
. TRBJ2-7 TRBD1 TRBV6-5 CASKRDRSSYEQYF TGTGCCAGCAAAAGGGACAGAAGCTCCTACGAGCAGTACTTC
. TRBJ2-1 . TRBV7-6 CASSLVLRGSSYNEQFF TGTGCCAGCAGCTTAGTCCTCCGGGGGAGCTCCTACAATGAGCAGTTCTTC
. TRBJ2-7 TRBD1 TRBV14 CASSQEQGRSHEQYF TGTGCCAGCAGCCAAGAACAGGGGCGAAGCCACGAGCAGTACTTC
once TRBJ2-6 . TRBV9 CASSDRTGANVLTF TGTGCCAGCAGCGACAGAACAGGGGCCAACGTCCTGACTTTC
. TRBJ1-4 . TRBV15 CATSRSRNEKLFF TGTGCCACCAGCAGAAGCCGTAATGAAAAACTGTTTTTT
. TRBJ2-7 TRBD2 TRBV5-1 CASSLGLAVSSYEQYF TGCGCCAGCAGCCTTGGACTAGCGGTAAGCTCCTACGAGCAGTACTTC
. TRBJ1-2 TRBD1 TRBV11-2 CASSSTGQADGYTF TGTGCCAGCAGCTCGACTGGACAGGCCGATGGCTACACCTTC
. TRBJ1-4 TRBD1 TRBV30 CAWKTGEAEKLFF TGTGCCTGGAAGACAGGGGAGGCTGAAAAACTGTTTTTT
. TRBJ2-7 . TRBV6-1 CASSEDARGEQYF TGTGCCAGCAGTGAAGACGCCAGGGGCGAGCAGTACTTC
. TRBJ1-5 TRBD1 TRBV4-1 CASSQEDRTNQPQHF TGCGCCAGCAGCCAAGAGGACAGGACTAATCAGCCCCAGCATTTT
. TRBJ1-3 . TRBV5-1 CASTSGFGNTIYF TGCGCCAGCACATCAGGGTTCGGAAACACCATATATTTT
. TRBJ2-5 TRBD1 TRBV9 CASSVRGGDRGRETQYF TGTGCCAGCAGCGTAAGGGGGGGGGACAGGGGTCGAGAGACCCAGTACTTC
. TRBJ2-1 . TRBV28 CASSSLLLGNYNEQFF TGTGCCAGCAGTTCCCTTCTGCTAGGAAATTACAATGAGCAGTTCTTC
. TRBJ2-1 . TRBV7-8 CASSLAGDRYNEQFF TGTGCCAGCAGCTTAGCGGGAGATCGATACAATGAGCAGTTCTTC
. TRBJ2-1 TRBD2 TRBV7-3 CASSGGGHNEQFF TGTGCCAGCAGCGGGGGGGGACACAATGAGCAGTTCTTC
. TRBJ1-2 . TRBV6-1 CASSEGPYGYTF TGTGCCAGCAGTGAAGGTCCGTATGGCTACACCTTC
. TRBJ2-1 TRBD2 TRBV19 CASRARAGGLSYYNEQFF TGTGCCAGTAGGGCTCGAGCGGGAGGGCTCTCCTATTACAATGAGCAGTTCTTC
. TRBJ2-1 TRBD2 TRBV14 CASTLDGRDYNEQFF TGTGCCAGCACCCTAGACGGGAGGGATTACAATGAGCAGTTCTTC
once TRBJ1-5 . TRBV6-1 CASSWTDHQPQHF TGTGCCAGCAGTTGGACAGATCATCAGCCCCAGCATTTT